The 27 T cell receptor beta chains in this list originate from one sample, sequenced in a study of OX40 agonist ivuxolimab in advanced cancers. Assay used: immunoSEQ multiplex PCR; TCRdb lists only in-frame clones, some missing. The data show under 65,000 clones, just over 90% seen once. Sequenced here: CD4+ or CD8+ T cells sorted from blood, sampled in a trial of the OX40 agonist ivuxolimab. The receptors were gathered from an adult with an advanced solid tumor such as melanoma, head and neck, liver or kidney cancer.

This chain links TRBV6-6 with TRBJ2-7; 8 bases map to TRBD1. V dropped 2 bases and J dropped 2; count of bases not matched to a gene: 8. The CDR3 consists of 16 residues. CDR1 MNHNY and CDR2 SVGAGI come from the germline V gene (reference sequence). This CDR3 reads CASSYNSGGSPYEQYF. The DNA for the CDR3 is TGTGCCAGCAGTTACAATTCAGGGGGCTCTCCCTACGAGCAGTACTTC.

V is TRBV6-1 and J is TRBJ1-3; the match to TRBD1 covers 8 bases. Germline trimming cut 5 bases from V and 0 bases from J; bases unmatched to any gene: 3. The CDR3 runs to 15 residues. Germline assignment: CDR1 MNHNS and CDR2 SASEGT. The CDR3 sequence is CASSRQGISGNTIYF. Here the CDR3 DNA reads TGTGCCAGCAGTCGACAGGGGATCTCTGGAAACACCATATATTTT.

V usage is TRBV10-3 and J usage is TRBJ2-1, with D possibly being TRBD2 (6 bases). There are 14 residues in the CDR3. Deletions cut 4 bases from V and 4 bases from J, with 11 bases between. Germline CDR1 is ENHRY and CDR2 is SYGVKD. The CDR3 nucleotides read TGTGCCATCAGTGGCGGGACTCTTTACAATGAGCAGTTCTTC. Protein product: CAISGGTLYNEQFF.

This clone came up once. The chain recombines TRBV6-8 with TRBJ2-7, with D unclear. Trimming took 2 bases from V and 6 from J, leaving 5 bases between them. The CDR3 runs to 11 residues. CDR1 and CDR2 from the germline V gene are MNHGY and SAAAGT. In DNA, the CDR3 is TGTGCCAGCAGTTACGGGGTCGAGCAGTACTTC. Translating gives CASSYGVEQYF.

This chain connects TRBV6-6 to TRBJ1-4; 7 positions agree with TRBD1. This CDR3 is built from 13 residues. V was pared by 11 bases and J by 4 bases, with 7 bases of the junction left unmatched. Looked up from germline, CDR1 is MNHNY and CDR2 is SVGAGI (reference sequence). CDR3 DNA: TGTGCCGGGACCACAGGGGTTAATGAAAAACTGTTTTTT. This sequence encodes CAGTTGVNEKLFF.

This CDR3 is CASSWTGVGETQYF. The CDR3 DNA follows: TGCGCCAGCAGTTGGACAGGGGTAGGGGAGACCCAGTACTTC. This chain connects TRBV5-1 to TRBJ2-5; TRBD1 matches 9 bases. From germline, CDR1 is SGHRS and CDR2 YFSETQ. The CDR3 extends over 14 amino acids. With 5 bases clipped from V and 5 bases from J, the junction kept 7 bases outside the gene matches. Based on the CDR3 plus reference TRBV5-1 and TRBJ2-5, the full variable domain is KAGVTQTPRYLIKTRGQQVTLSCSPISGHRSVSWYQQTPGQGLQFLFEYFSETQRNKGNFPGRFSGRQFSNSRSEMNVSTLELGDSALYLCASSWTGVGETQYFGPGTRLLVL.

CDR3 residues: CASSPAGVASGNTIYF. CDR3 nucleotide sequence: TGTGCCAGCAGTCCCGCGGGGGTGGCGAGTGGAAACACCATATATTTT. V and J are TRBV27 and TRBJ1-3, with D maybe TRBD1 (5 bases). The V end lost 5 bases, the J end lost 3 bases, and 17 bases lay between the germline ends. From germline, CDR1 is MNHEY and CDR2 SMNVEV (reference sequence). CDR3 length: 16 residues.

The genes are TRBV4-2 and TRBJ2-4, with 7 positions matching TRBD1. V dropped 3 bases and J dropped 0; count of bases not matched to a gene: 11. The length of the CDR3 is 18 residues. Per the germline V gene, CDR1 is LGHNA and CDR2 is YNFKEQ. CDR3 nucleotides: TGTGCCAGCAGCCACCCATTACAGGGGTTTGTAGCCAAAAACATTCAGTACTTC. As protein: CASSHPLQGFVAKNIQYF.

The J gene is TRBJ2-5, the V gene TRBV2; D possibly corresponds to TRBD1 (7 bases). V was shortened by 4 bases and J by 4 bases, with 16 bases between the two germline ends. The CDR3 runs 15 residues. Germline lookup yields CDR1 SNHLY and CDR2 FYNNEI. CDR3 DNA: TGTGCCAGCAGTGGGAGGGGGCAGGGCGGAGAGACCCAGTACTTC. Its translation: CASSGRGQGGETQYF. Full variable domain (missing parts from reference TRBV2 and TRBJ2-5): EPEVTQTPSHQVTQMGQEVILRCVPISNHLYFYWYRQILGQKVEFLVSFYNNEISEKSEIFDDQFSVERPDGSNFTLKIRSTKLEDSAMYFCASSGRGQGGETQYFGPGTRLLVL.

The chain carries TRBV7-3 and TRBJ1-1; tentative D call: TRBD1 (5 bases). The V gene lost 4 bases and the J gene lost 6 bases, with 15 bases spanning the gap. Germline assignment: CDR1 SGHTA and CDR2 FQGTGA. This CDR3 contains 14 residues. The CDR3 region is CASSSLGGEAEAFF. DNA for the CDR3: TGTGCCAGCAGCTCCCTGGGGGGGGAGGCTGAAGCTTTCTTT.

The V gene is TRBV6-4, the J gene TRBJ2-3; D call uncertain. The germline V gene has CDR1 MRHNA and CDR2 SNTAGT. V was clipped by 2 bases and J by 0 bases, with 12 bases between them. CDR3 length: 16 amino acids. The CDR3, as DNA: TGTGCCAGCAGTGACAGGGCAGCCGAGAGCACAGATACGCAGTATTTT. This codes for CASSDRAAESTDTQYF.

The CDR3 loop reads CASSLTGGSETQYF. The CDR3 nucleotides read TGTGCCAGCAGCTTAACGGGGGGGAGCGAGACCCAGTACTTC. This chain uses TRBV11-2 with TRBJ2-5, with 8 bases fitting TRBD2. CDR3 size: 14 residues. The J segment lost 5 bases and the V segment lost 2 bases, leaving 4 bases of the junction unmatched. Looked up from germline, CDR1 is SGHAT and CDR2 is FQNNGV.

Here the CDR3 DNA reads TGTGCCAGCTCACCTCAAGGACGGACCTACGAGCAGTACTTC. It encodes CASSPQGRTYEQYF. This chain connects TRBV18 to TRBJ2-7, with D uncertain. Germline values: CDR1 KGHSH, CDR2 LQKENI. CDR3 size: 14 residues. V was shortened by 3 bases and J by 2 bases, with 11 bases between the two germline ends.

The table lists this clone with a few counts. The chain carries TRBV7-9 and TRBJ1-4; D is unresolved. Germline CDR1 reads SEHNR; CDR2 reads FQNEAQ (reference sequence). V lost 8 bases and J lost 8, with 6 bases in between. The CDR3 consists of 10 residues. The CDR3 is CASLGEKLFF. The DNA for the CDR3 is TGTGCCAGCTTGGGGGAAAAACTGTTTTTT.

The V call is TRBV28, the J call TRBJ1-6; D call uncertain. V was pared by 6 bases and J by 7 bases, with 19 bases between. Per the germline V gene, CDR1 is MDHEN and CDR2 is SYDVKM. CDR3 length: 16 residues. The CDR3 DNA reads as TGTGCCAGCAGACAAGCGGGGTCTGTTTTAAATTCACCCCTCCACTTT. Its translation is CASRQAGSVLNSPLHF.

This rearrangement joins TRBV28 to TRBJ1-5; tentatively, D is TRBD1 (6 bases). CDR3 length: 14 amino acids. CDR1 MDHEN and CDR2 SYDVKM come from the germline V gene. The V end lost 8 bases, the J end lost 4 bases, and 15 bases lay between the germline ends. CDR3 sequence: CASRRTELNQPQHF. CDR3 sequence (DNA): TGTGCCAGCCGGCGGACAGAGCTTAATCAGCCCCAGCATTTT.

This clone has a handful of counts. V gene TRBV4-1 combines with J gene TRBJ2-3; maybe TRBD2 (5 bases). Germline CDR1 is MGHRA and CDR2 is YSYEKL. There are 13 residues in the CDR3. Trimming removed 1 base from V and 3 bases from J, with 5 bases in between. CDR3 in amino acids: CASSQAGTDTQYF. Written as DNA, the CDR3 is TGCGCCAGCAGCCAAGCGGGGACAGATACGCAGTATTTT.

The CDR3 DNA reads TGTGCCAGCAGCTTCTTCGGGGGGGCGAACTATGGCTACACCTTC. Its translation is CASSFFGGANYGYTF. The chain employs TRBV7-2 and TRBJ1-2; D may be TRBD1 (6 bases). The length of the CDR3 is 15 residues. V was clipped by 3 bases and J by 2 bases, with 13 bases between them. Germline CDR1 reads SGHTA; CDR2 reads FQGNSA.

The CDR3 reads CASSLLMGPHEQYF. The DNA for the CDR3 is TGTGCCAGCAGCTTATTAATGGGGCCCCACGAGCAGTACTTC. J is TRBJ2-7 and V is TRBV7-3; D is perhaps TRBD1 (5 bases). From germline, CDR1 is SGHTA and CDR2 FQGTGA. CDR3 length: 14 amino acids. The V gene lost 2 bases and the J gene lost 5 bases, with 13 bases spanning the gap.

This CDR3 reads CASTQWFPNTEAFF. DNA of the CDR3: TGTGCCAGTACCCAATGGTTCCCGAACACTGAAGCTTTCTTT. This chain links TRBV19 with TRBJ1-1, with D uncertain. CDR1 and CDR2 from the germline V gene are LNHDA and SQIVND (reference sequence). The CDR3 totals 14 residues. V was pared by 7 bases and J by 1 base, with 13 bases between.

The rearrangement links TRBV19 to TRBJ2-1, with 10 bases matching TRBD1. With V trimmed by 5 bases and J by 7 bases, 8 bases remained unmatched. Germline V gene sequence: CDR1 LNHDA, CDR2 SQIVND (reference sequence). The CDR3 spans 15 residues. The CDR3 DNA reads TGTGCCAGTAGTTATCGGGACAGGGGAGGAAATGAGCAGTTCTTC. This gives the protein CASSYRDRGGNEQFF.

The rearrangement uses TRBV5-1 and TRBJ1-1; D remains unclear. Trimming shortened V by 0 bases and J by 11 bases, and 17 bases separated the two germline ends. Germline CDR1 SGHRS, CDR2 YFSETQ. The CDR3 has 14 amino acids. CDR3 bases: TGCGCCAGCAGCTTGGGGTCCCCCGCTGCGGTGGCTTTCTTT. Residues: CASSLGSPAAVAFF.

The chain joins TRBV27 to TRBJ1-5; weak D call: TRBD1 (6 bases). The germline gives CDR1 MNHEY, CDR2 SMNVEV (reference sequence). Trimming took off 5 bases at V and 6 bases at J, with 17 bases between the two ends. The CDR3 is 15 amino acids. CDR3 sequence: CASSKSGTRIQPQHF. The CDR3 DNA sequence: TGTGCCAGCAGTAAATCCGGGACACGGATTCAGCCCCAGCATTTT.

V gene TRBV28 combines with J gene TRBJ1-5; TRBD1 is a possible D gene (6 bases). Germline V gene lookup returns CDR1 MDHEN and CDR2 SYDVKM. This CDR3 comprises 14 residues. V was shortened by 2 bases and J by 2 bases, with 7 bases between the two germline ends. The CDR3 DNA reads TGTGCCAGCAGTTTACCAGGGGGCAATCAGCCCCAGCATTTT. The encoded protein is CASSLPGGNQPQHF.

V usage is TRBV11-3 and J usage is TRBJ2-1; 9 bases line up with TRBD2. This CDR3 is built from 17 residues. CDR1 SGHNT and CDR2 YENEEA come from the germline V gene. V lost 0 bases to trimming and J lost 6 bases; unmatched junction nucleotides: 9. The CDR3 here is CASSLDGSRGGFNEQFF. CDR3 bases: TGTGCCAGCAGCTTAGATGGGTCGCGGGGGGGTTTCAATGAGCAGTTCTTC.

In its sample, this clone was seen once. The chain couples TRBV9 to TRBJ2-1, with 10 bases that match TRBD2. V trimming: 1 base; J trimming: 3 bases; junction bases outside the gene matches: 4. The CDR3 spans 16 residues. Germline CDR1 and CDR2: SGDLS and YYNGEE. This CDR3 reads CASSVSGGASYNEQFF. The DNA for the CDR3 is TGTGCCAGCAGCGTAAGCGGGGGGGCTAGCTACAATGAGCAGTTCTTC.

The CDR3 sequence is CASSLSRDTYNEQFF. The CDR3 DNA is TGTGCCAGCAGCTTATCTAGGGACACATACAATGAGCAGTTCTTC. This rearrangement joins TRBV7-3 to TRBJ2-1, with D possibly matching TRBD1 (6 bases). The V gene lost 2 bases and the J gene lost 4 bases, with 12 bases spanning the gap. The germline V gene encodes CDR1 SGHTA and CDR2 FQGTGA. The CDR3 runs 15 residues.